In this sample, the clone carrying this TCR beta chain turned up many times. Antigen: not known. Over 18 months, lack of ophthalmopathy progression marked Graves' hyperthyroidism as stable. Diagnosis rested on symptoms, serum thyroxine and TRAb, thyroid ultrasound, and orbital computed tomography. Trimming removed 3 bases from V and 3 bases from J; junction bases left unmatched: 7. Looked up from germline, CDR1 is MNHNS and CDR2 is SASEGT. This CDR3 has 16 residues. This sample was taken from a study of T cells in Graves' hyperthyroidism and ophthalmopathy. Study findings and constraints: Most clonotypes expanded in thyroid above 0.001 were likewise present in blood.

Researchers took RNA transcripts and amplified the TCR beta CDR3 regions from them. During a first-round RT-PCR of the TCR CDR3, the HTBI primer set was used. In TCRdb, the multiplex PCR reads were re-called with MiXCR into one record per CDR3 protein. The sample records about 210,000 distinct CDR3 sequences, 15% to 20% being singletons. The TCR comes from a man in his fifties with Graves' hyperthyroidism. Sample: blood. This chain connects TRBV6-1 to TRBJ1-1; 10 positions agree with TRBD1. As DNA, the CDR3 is TGTGCCAGCAGTGAGAGGGCCGGGACAGGGGACACTGAAGCTTTCTTT. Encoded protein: CASSERAGTGDTEAFF.